This T cell receptor (beta chain) came from a study of beta chain features in type 1 diabetes. General study results and limits: Researchers reported that naive, central memory and Treg TCRB repertoires appeared more similar in patients than in healthy donors.

What was sequenced were expressed TCRB transcripts, since all of the isolated RNA had been reverse transcribed. Clones were read by immunoSEQ multiplex PCR, and TCRdb kept only the in-frame ones, dropping some. The sample has hundreds of thousands of clones, 17% seen once. The CDR3 is 14 residues long. The V and J ends lost 2 bases and 2 bases respectively, with 6 bases between them. CDR1 is SGHTA, CDR2 FQGTGA, per germline. This clone was recorded once. Its antigen is unknown. The same CDR3 can be traced to other DNA sequences in this sample. Cells sorted by CD45RO/CCR7/CD25/CD127/CD95/CD27 comprised CD4+ naive, central memory, regulatory and stem cell-like memory cells. Purity exceeded 95% in all sorted populations.

The sequencing input was naive CD4+ T cells from blood. This receptor was taken from a woman under 30 in good health. The rearrangement uses TRBV7-3 and TRBJ2-2; the D is unclear. DNA for the CDR3: TGTGCCAGCAGCTTAGCTGGTAACACCGGGGAGCTGTTTTTT. Protein product: CASSLAGNTGELFF.